Sequencing of this TCR beta chain was carried out in a study of cytomegalovirus exposure and HLA in healthy donors. With 60 Vbeta and 13 Jbeta primers, the PCR was carried out. The assay was immunoSEQ multiplex PCR, and TCRdb's table has in-frame clones only and misses some. This table has hundreds of thousands of clones, around 80% appearing once. This CDR3 has 13 residues. V lost 1 base to trimming and J lost 8 bases, with 14 bases between them. Germline V gene lookup returns CDR1 GTSNPN and CDR2 SVGIG (reference sequence). Points on this clone: The antigen is undetermined.

Study-wide results and limits: Reports described diagnosis of cytomegalovirus status by the classifier as highly specific and sensitive. In an earlier analysis, about 87% or about 30%: the productive usage of most TCR beta V segments. Confirmation was obtained in vitro that a few CMV-associated chains are specific for CMV antigens.

The sample was PBMCs. This rearrangement joins TRBV30 to TRBJ1-2, with TRBD1 as a possible D gene (5 bases). This TCR was sampled from a man younger than 35 in good health and CMV-seronegative. This chain's CDR3 is CAWSAFGAGGYTF. The CDR3 DNA reads TGTGCCTGGAGTGCATTCGGGGCGGGGGGCTACACCTTC. Full variable domain (rest looked up from reference TRBV30 and TRBJ1-2): SQTIHQWPATLVQPVGSPLSLECTVEGTSNPNLYWYRQAAGRGLQLLFYSVGIGQISSEVPQNLSASRPQDRQFILSSKKLLLSDSGFYLCAWSAFGAGGYTFGSGTRLTVV.